This T cell receptor beta chain appears in the sequencing data of a study of CD8 T cells in Susac syndrome (dated by TCRdb to 2018 to 2020). About the study as a whole: Repertoire sequencing was used to test whether CD8+ T cell activation and differentiation in Susac syndrome was antigen driven. The study at large found these results: The study acknowledged that relatively few individuals were included in the TCR sequencing and HLA analysis.

From cysteine to phenylalanine, the CDR3 is 13 amino acids long. Of all the DNA, just the CDR3 is kept, 39 bases in frame from base 1. The germline ends are 13 bases apart after V is trimmed by 1 base and J by 10 bases. Peripheral blood CD8+ and CD4+ T cells from healthy donors, Susac syndrome patients and multiple sclerosis patients were profiled using high-throughput TCR beta sequencing. The healthy donors served as controls matched for age and sex. Bulk CD8+ and CD4+ T cells were purified by magnetic negative isolation, whereas CD8+ TEMRA cells were enriched by FACS. Blood was drawn into EDTA tubes, processed within 24 hours, and PBMCs were isolated by density gradient centrifugation. PBMCs destined for TCR sequencing were cryopreserved in liquid nitrogen and later thawed in a 37 °C water bath. The sorted or isolated CD4+, CD8+ and CD8+ TEMRA cells reached a purity of at least 90%. A note on this clonotype: Its recognized antigen is unknown. No much larger clonotype is one base removed from it; base qualities were not supplied.

RNA was extracted using the RNeasy kit, and roughly 0.5 to 1 ug of the RNA was reverse transcribed with random hexamers. TCR beta CDR3 regions were amplified with the immunoSEQ multiplex PCR assay covering 54 Vbeta and 13 Jbeta segments. To correct PCR amplification bias, a synthetic template baseline was used for both primer optimization and computational correction. In the authors' own workflow: Reads were annotated to V, D and J genes according to IMGT and were analyzed with immunoSEQ Analyzer, with only productive sequences retained. To calculate clonality, Shannon entropy was normalized by log2 of the number of productive unique sequences and then subtracted from one. Public and private clones were assessed among the 100 most prevalent clones of each patient and control. Susac-specific clones were defined as absent from healthy and MS cohorts, 850 to 1,300 published viral clones and other ImmuneACCESS disease sequences. In TCRdb, the public reads were trimmed at Q25 with fastp and aligned with MiXCR, with productive beta chains retained. Rows are combined by CDR3 protein, so each entry shows the most common genes and DNA. The V and J calls come from TCRdb's annotation, not from the publication. The sample profile shows some 190,000 distinct CDR3 sequences; 95% of them were found once. Approximately 0.094% of the sample goes to the ten largest clones.

The sequence derives from a human donor in good health. The source material was CD4+ T cells from PBMCs. Recombination connected TRBV12-3 or TRBV12-4 to TRBJ1-1; a confident D gene designation cannot be given. CDR3 loop: CASSLDGVKAAFF. In nucleotide form, the sequence is TGTGCCAGCAGTTTAGACGGGGTCAAGGCAGCTTTCTTT.